This TCR beta chain was sequenced for a study of blood T cell repertoires in COVID-19. Study at large: T cells, B-cell-depleted T cells, or PBMCs provided the cDNA or gDNA that served as material.

This clone was picked up a small number of times. Per the authors' pipeline: Using reference gene primer amplification, nucleated cell counts were estimated. Some clones are missing from TCRdb's copy, which holds only in-frame ones; the method was immunoSEQ multiplex PCR. Clonal size and the V and J genes are those of that table, whereas D and trimming came from the DNA. The sample consists of about 240,000 clones, 86% of them appearing once. Clinical history reported by participants formed the basis on which cohorts were assigned. This CDR3 spans 15 amino acids. Germline V gene data show CDR1 as SNHLY and CDR2 as FYNNEI. V lost 6 bases, J lost 0 bases, and 12 bases lay in between.

The chain links TRBV2 to TRBJ1-3; weak D call: TRBD1 (5 bases). The material sequenced was PBMCs or T cells enriched from blood (not recorded which). This receptor was obtained from a woman in her forties with acute COVID-19. CDR3 loop: CASRLNRISGNTIYF. CDR3 DNA: TGTGCCAGCAGGTTAAACAGGATCTCTGGAAACACCATATATTTT.